The next 11 T cell receptor beta chains were all read from a single sample in a study of T cells in Graves' hyperthyroidism and ophthalmopathy. RNA transcripts yielded amplified TCR beta CDR3 regions. The TCR CDR3 first-round RT-PCR relied on the HTBI primer set. From the multiplex PCR reads, TCRdb called clonotypes with MiXCR, one entry per CDR3 protein. The repertoire consists of hundreds of thousands of distinct CDR3 sequences, with roughly 24% occurring once and the leading ten covering approximately 10%. Sequenced material: blood. The receptors shown here come from a woman aged 30 to 39 with Graves' ophthalmopathy.

This clonotype was picked up many times. The chain employs TRBV2 and TRBJ1-2, with D possibly being TRBD1 (6 bases). CDR1 and CDR2 (germline): SNHLY, FYNNEI. Trimming removed 6 bases from V and 11 bases from J, with 16 bases in between. The CDR3 spans 12 residues. The CDR3 DNA reads as TGTGCCAGCAGCGCGACATCTCAGGGGTACACCTTC. This codes for CASSATSQGYTF.

This clonotype showed up many times. The chain joins TRBV5-8 to TRBJ1-5; perhaps TRBD1 as D (6 bases). V lost 1 base and J lost 14, with 13 bases in between. The V gene's germline CDR1 is SGHTS and CDR2 YDEGEE. This CDR3 is built from 12 residues. DNA for the CDR3: TGTGCCAGCAGCTTGATCTGGGGGCAAGAGCATTTT. It translates to CASSLIWGQEHF.

This clonotype was detected many times. The chain is built from TRBV6-5 and TRBJ1-2; a possible D gene is TRBD1 (6 bases). Germline V gives CDR1 MNHEY, CDR2 SVGAGI. Trimming stripped 3 bases from V and 4 bases from J, with 12 bases between. CDR3 size: 14 residues. As DNA, the CDR3 is TGTGCCAGCAGTTATGGGGGCGGCAGCTATGGCTACACCTTC. This gives the protein CASSYGGGSYGYTF.

The chain employs TRBV2 and TRBJ2-6; no reliable D call. The germline V gene has CDR1 SNHLY and CDR2 FYNNEI. V lost 6 bases, J lost 0 bases, and 9 bases lay in between. The CDR3 sequence is 15 residues long. CDR3 sequence reads: CASRVSNSGANVLTF. DNA of the CDR3: TGTGCCAGCAGGGTTTCGAACTCTGGGGCCAACGTCCTGACTTTC.

The rearrangement links TRBV27 to TRBJ1-1, with a tentative D call TRBD1 (5 bases). Germline V gene data show CDR1 as MNHEY and CDR2 as SMNVEV (reference sequence). Trimming removed 3 bases from V and 3 bases from J, with 14 bases in between. The CDR3 is 15 residues long. The CDR3 DNA reads as TGTGCCAGCAGTTTTTTCCACAGGCTCGACACTGAAGCTTTCTTT. Translation gives CASSFFHRLDTEAFF.

The chain combines TRBV24-1 with TRBJ2-7, with 12 bases matching TRBD2. V lost 5 bases and J lost 7; bases outside the gene matches: 11. CDR3 length: 16 amino acids. Per germline, CDR1 KGHDR and CDR2 SFDVKD. For the CDR3, the DNA is TGTGCCACCAGTGCCCTGACTAGCGGGGGCCTTTGGGAGCAGTACTTC. Protein: CATSALTSGGLWEQYF.

There are many counts of this clonotype. The chain carries TRBV12-3 or TRBV12-4 and TRBJ1-4, with a tentative D call TRBD1 (6 bases). V lost 7 bases and J lost 7, with 16 bases in between. This CDR3 has 14 residues. CDR3 amino acids: CASTTGLNGEKLFF. The DNA for the CDR3 is TGTGCCAGCACTACAGGGCTGAATGGTGAAAAACTGTTTTTT.

This clonotype was picked up many times. This chain connects TRBV12-3 or TRBV12-4 to TRBJ2-2; D ambiguous. Trimming removed 8 bases from V and 0 bases from J, with 7 bases in between. This CDR3 is built from 13 residues. The CDR3 DNA is TGTGCCAGCTGGGTATCGAACACCGGGGAGCTGTTTTTT. It codes for CASWVSNTGELFF.

The sample holds a few counts of this clonotype. The rearrangement uses TRBV4-1 and TRBJ1-2; tentative D call: TRBD1 (6 bases). Looked up from germline, CDR1 is MGHRA and CDR2 is YSYEKL. V lost 0 bases and J 0 bases, leaving 20 bases between the germline ends. This CDR3 is built from 19 residues. CDR3 protein: CASSQDFPWTADTNYGYTF. Here the CDR3 DNA reads TGCGCCAGCAGCCAAGATTTCCCCTGGACAGCGGATACTAACTATGGCTACACCTTC.

This clonotype appeared a few times. The chain carries TRBV3-1 and TRBJ2-7; 7 positions match TRBD2. Germline trimming cut 3 bases from V and 0 bases from J; bases unmatched to any gene: 5. CDR3 length: 15 residues. The germline V gene has CDR1 LGHDT and CDR2 YNNKEL (reference sequence). CDR3 region: CASSQGGVTSYEQYF. The CDR3 DNA reads as TGTGCCAGCAGCCAGGGGGGGGTGACCTCCTACGAGCAGTACTTC.

This clonotype was seen ten or more times. The J gene is TRBJ2-7, the V gene TRBV6-2 or TRBV6-3, with 14 bases matching TRBD2. In germline, CDR1 is MNHEY, CDR2 SVGEGT. V dropped 5 bases and J dropped 5; count of bases not matched to a gene: 8. The CDR3 contains 16 residues. This CDR3 is CASSPQTSGGAHEQYF. The DNA of the CDR3 is TGTGCCAGCAGTCCGCAGACTAGCGGGGGGGCCCACGAGCAGTACTTC.